This T cell receptor beta chain was captured by sequencing in a study of blood T cell repertoires in COVID-19. For the study at large: The United States, Italy and Spain supplied acute and convalescent COVID-19 samples. The analysed material was cDNA or gDNA that came from T cells, B-cell-depleted T cells, or PBMCs.

The CDR3 spans 13 residues. Germline lookup yields CDR1 SEHNR and CDR2 FQNEAQ (reference sequence). V dropped 5 bases and J dropped 6 bases, with 12 bases sitting between them. Per the original methods: Amplification with reference gene primers provided the estimates of nucleated cell counts. This table comes from immunoSEQ multiplex PCR, and its TCRdb copy is limited to in-frame clones, with some not included. That table is the source of V, J and clone size, and D and trimming were worked out from the DNA. The data show under 300,000 clones, just over 85% seen once. Sequencing was carried out using peripheral blood. This clonotype was obtained from a woman under 40 with active or convalescent COVID-19. The chain employs TRBV7-9 and TRBJ2-3, with D possibly being TRBD2 (6 bases). The CDR3, as DNA: TGTGCCAGCAGCCCACTAGCTTCCGATACGCAGTATTTT. The encoded protein is CASSPLASDTQYF.